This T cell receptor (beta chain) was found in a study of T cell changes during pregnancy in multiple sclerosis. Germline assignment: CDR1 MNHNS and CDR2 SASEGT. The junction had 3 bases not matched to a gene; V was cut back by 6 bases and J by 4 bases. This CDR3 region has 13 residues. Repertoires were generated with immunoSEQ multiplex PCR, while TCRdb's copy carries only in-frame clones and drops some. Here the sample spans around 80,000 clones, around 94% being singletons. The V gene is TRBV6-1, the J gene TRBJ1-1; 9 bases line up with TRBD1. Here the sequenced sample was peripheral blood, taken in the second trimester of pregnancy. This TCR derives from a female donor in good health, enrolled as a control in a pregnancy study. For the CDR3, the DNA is TGTGCCAGCAGGACAGGGGGAGGCACTGAAGCTTTCTTT. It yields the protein CASRTGGGTEAFF.